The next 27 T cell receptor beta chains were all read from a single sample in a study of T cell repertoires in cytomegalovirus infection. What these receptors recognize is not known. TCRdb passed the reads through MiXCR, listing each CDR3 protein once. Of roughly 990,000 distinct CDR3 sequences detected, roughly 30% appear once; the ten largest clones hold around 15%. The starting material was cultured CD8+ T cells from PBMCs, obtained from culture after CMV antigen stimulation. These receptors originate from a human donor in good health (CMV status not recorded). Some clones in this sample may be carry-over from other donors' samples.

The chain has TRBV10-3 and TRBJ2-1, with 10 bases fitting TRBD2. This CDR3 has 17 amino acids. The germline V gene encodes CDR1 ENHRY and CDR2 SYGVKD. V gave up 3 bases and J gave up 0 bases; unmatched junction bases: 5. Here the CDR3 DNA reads TGTGCCATCAGTGACCAACTAGCGGGGAGCTCCTACAATGAGCAGTTCTTC. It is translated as CAISDQLAGSSYNEQFF.

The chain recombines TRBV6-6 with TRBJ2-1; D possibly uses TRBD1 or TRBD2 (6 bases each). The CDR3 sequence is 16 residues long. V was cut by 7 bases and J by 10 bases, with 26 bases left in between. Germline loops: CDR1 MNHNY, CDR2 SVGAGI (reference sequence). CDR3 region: CASNDRRDKPPEEQFF. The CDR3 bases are TGTGCCAGCAACGACAGGAGGGACAAGCCCCCAGAAGAGCAGTTCTTC.

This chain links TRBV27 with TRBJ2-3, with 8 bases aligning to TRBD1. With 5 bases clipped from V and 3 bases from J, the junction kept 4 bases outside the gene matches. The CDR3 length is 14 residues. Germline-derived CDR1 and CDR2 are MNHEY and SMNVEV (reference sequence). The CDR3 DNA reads TGTGCCAGCAGTACCCGACAGGGGACAGATACGCAGTATTTT. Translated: CASSTRQGTDTQYF.

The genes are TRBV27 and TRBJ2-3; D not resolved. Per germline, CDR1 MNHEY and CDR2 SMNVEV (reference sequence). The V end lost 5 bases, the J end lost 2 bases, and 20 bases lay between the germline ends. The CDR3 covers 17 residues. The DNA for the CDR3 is TGTGCCAGCAGTCCTTATGGACCGTATGTCAACACAGATACGCAGTATTTT. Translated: CASSPYGPYVNTDTQYF.

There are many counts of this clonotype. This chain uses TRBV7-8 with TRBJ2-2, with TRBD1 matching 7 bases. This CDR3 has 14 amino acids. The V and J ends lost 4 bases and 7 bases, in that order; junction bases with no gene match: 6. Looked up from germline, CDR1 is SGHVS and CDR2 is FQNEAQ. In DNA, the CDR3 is TGTGCCAGCAGCTCCACAGGGGTTGGCGGGGAGCTGTTTTTT. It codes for CASSSTGVGGELFF.

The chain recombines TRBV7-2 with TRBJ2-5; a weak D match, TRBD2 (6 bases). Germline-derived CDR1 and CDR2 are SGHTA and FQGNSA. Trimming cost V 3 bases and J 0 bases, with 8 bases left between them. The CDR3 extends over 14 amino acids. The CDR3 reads CASSFRDYQETQYF. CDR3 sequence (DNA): TGTGCCAGCAGCTTCCGGGACTACCAAGAGACCCAGTACTTC. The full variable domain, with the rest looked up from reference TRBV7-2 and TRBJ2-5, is GAGVSQSPSNKVTEKGKDVELRCDPISGHTALYWYRQSLGQGLEFLIYFQGNSAPDKSGLPSDRFSAERTGGSVSTLTIQRTQQEDSAVYLCASSFRDYQETQYFGPGTRLLVL.

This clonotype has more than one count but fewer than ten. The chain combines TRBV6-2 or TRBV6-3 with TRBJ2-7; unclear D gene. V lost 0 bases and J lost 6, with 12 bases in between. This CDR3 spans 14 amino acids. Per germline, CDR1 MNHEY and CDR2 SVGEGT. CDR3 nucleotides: TGTGCCAGCAGTTACTCCAGGTCCTTCCCCGAGCAGTACGTC. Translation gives CASSYSRSFPEQYV.

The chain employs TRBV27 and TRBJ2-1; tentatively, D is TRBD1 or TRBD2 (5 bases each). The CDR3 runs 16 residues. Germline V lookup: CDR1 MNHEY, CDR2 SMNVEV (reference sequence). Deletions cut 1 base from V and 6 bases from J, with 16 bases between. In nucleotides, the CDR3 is TGTGCCAGCAGTTTATATTTGGGGGAAGTTGGCAATGAGCAGTTCTTC. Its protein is CASSLYLGEVGNEQFF.

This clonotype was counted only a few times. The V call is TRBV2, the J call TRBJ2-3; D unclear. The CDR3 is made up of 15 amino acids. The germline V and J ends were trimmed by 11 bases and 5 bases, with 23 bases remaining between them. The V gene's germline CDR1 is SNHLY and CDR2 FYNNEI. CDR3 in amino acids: CALINGAPRRDTQYF. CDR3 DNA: TGTGCCCTAATCAATGGAGCCCCTCGTAGAGATACGCAGTATTTT.

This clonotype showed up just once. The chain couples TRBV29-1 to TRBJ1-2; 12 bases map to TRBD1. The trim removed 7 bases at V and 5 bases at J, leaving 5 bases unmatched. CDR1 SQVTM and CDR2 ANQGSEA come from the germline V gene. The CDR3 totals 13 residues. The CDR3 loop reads CSAGTGGGYGYTF. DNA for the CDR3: TGCAGCGCCGGGACAGGGGGCGGTTATGGCTACACCTTC.

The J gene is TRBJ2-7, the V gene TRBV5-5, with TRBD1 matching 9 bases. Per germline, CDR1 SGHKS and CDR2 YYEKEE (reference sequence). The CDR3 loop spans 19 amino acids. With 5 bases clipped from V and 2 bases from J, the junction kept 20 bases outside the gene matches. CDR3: CASSIQGTGPTVSTYEQYF. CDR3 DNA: TGTGCCAGCAGTATTCAGGGGACAGGGCCAACCGTATCCACCTACGAGCAGTACTTC.

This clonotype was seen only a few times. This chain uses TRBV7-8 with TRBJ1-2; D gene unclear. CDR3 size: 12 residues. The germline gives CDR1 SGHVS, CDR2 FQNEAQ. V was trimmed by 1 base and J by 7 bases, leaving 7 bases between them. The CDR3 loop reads CASSLGEGGYTF. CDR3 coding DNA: TGTGCCAGCAGCTTAGGGGAAGGTGGCTACACCTTC.

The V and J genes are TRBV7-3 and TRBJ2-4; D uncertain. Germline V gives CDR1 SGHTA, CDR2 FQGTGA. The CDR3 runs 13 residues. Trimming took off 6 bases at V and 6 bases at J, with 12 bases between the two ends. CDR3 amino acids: CASSGGWPNIQYF. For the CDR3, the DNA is TGTGCCAGCAGTGGTGGGTGGCCAAACATTCAGTACTTC.

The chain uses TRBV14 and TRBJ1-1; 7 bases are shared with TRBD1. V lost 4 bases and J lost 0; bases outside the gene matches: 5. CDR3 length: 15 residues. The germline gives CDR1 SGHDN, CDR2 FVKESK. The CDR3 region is CASSRSGQLNTEAFF. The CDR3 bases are TGTGCCAGCAGCCGTTCGGGACAGCTGAACACTGAAGCTTTCTTT.

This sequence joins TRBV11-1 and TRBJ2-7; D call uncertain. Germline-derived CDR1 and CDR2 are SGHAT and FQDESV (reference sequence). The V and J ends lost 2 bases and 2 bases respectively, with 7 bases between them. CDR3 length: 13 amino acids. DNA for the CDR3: TGTGCCAGCAGCTTACAGAGAACCTACGAGCAGTACGTC. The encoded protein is CASSLQRTYEQYV.

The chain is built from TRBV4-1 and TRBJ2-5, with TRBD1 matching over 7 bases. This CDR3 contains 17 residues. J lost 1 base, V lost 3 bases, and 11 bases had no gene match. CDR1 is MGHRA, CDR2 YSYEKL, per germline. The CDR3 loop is CASSQMGQTPFQETQYF. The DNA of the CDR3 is TGCGCCAGCAGCCAGATGGGACAGACGCCCTTCCAAGAGACCCAGTACTTC.

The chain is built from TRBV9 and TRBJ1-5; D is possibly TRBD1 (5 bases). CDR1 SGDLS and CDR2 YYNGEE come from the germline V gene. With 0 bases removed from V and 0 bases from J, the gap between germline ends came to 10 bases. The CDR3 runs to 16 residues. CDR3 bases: TGTGCCAGCAGCGTAGGTGGGGCCGGTAGCAATCAGCCCCAGCATTTT. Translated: CASSVGGAGSNQPQHF.

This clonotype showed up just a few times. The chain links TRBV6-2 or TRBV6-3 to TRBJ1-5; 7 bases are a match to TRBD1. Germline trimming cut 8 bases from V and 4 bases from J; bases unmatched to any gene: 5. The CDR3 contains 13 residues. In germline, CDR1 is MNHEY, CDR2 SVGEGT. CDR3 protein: CASGRGGNQPQHF. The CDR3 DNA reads TGTGCCAGCGGCAGGGGGGGAAATCAGCCCCAGCATTTT.

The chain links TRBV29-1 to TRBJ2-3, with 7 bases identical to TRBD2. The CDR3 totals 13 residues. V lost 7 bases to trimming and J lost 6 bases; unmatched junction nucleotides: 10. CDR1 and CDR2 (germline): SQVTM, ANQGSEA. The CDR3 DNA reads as TGCAGCGCCCCGGAGGACGGGGGGGATACGCAGTATTTT. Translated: CSAPEDGGDTQYF.

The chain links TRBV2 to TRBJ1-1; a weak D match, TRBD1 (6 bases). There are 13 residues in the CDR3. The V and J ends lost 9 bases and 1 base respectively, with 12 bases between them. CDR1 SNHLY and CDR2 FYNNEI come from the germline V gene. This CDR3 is CARSYRANTEAFF. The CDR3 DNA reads TGTGCCAGGAGTTACAGGGCGAACACTGAAGCTTTCTTT.

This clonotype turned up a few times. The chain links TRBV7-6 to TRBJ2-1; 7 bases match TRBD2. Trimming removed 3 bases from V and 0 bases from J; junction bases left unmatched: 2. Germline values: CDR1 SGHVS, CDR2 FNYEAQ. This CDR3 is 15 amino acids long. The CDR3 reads CASSFPSGSYNEQFF. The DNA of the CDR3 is TGTGCCAGCAGCTTCCCTAGCGGCTCCTACAATGAGCAGTTCTTC.

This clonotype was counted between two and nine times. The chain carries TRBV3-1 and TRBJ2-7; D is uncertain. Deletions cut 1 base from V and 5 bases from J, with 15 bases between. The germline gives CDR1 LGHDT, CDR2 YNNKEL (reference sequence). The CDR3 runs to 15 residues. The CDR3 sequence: CASSQAAGRFHEQYV. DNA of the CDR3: TGTGCCAGCAGCCAAGCCGCAGGTCGTTTCCACGAGCAGTACGTC.

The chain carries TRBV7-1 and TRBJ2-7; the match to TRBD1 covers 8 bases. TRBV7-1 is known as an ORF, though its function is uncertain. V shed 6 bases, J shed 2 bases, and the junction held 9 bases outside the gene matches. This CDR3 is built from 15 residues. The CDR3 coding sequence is TGTGCCAGCAGTGCGGCGGGACAGGTCCCCTACGAGCAGTACTTC. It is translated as CASSAAGQVPYEQYF.

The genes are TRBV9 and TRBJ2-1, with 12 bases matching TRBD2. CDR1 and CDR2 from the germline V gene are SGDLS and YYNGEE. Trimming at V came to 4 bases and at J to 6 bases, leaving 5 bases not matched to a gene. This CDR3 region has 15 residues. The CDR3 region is CASSLAGGLSNEQFF. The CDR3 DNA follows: TGTGCCAGCAGCCTAGCGGGGGGGCTTTCCAATGAGCAGTTCTTC.

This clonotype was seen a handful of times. The CDR3 sequence: CAISVPGGGYNEQFF. The DNA for the CDR3 is TGTGCCATCAGTGTCCCCGGGGGGGGCTACAATGAGCAGTTCTTC. V usage is TRBV10-3 and J usage is TRBJ2-1; TRBD2 matches at 8 bases. CDR3 length equals 15 residues. Per the germline V gene, CDR1 is ENHRY and CDR2 is SYGVKD. After removal of 4 bases from V and 3 bases from J, the junction contained 5 bases not matched to a gene.

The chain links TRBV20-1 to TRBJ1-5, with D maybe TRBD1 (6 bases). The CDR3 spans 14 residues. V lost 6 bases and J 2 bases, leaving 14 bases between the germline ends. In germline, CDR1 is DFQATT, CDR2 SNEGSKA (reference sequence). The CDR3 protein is CSAIQGPGNQPQHF. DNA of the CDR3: TGCAGTGCGATACAGGGCCCGGGCAATCAGCCCCAGCATTTT.

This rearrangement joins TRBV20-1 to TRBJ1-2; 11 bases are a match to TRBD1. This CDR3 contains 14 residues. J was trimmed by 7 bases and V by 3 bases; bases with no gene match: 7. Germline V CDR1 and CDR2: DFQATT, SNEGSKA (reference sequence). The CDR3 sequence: CSASKGQGVLGYTF. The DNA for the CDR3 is TGCAGTGCTAGCAAGGGACAGGGGGTACTTGGCTACACCTTC.